Sequencing of this TCR beta chain was carried out in a study of identical twins. Each CDR3 protein gets one entry after TCRdb re-called the 5' RACE reads with MiXCR. This table holds a few hundred thousand distinct CDR3 sequences, roughly 8.6% found once. The V gene's germline CDR1 is SGDLS and CDR2 YYNGEE. The CDR3 has 15 residues. Trimming at V came to 4 bases and at J to 6 bases, leaving 6 bases not matched to a gene. The same sample was also used in a study of yellow fever vaccine responses in identical twins.

The TCR originated in a woman aged 18-29 years in good health. The chain employs TRBV9 and TRBJ2-1; 11 nucleotides agree with TRBD2. Material for sequencing was memory (CD45RO+) T cells sorted from blood. Written as DNA, the CDR3 is TGTGCCAGCAGCCAAACTAGCGGGAGACCCAATGAGCAGTTCTTC. Translating it yields CASSQTSGRPNEQFF. Filled out from reference TRBV9 and TRBJ2-1, the complete variable domain reads DSGVTQTPKHLITATGQRVTLRCSPRSGDLSVYWYQQSLDQGLQFLIQYYNGEERAKGNILERFSAQQFPDLHSELNLSSLELGDSALYFCASSQTSGRPNEQFFGPGTRLTVL.